One and the same sample provided the 22 T cell receptor beta chains below, sequenced in a study of cytomegalovirus exposure and HLA in healthy donors (dated by TCRdb to the late 2010s). The protocol used for the library was the immunoSEQ multiplex PCR assay. The multiplex PCR relied on a mix of 60 forward primers for TCR Vbeta segments and 13 reverse primers for TCR Jbeta segments. Imported from immuneACCESS, the table was reduced by TCRdb to in-frame sequences with V and J called. These copies leave out some clones; in studies compared against another copy, an unresolved V gene accounts for under half, and the cause of the remainder is not known. For this sample the table gives 130,000 to 150,000 clones, of which around 80% were detected only once. In total, the top ten clones hold roughly 2% of the sample. The sample was PBMCs. The receptors stem from a man younger than 45 in good health and CMV-seronegative.

This clone was detected only once. The chain recombines TRBV5-6 with TRBJ2-2, with TRBD1 identical over 9 bases. Looked up from germline, CDR1 is SGHDT and CDR2 is YYEEEE. This CDR3 contains 15 residues. With V trimmed by 4 bases and J by 7 bases, 8 bases remained unmatched. Written as DNA, the CDR3 is TGTGCCAGCAGCCCCGGACAGGGGTTGAGCGGGGAGCTGTTTTTT. It yields the protein CASSPGQGLSGELFF.

This chain joins TRBV11-2 and TRBJ1-3, with D tentatively TRBD1 (5 bases). The CDR3 is 14 amino acids. Germline V CDR1 and CDR2: SGHAT, FQNNGV. Trimming took 5 bases from V and 4 from J, leaving 12 bases between them. The CDR3 region is CASSTRVSGNTIYF. In DNA form, the CDR3 reads TGTGCCAGCAGCACCAGGGTGTCCGGAAACACCATATATTTT.

This clone was found a few times. The V call is TRBV6-1, the J call TRBJ1-4; perhaps TRBD1 as D (6 bases). The CDR3 sequence is 14 residues long. Germline V gives CDR1 MNHNS, CDR2 SASEGT. Trimming took off 5 bases at V and 8 bases at J, with 15 bases between the two ends. CDR3: CASSLQGSGEKLFF. The CDR3, as DNA: TGTGCCAGCAGTTTACAGGGTTCAGGGGAAAAACTGTTTTTT.

V gene TRBV19 combines with J gene TRBJ2-1; 9 nucleotides match TRBD2. Germline V gives CDR1 LNHDA, CDR2 SQIVND (reference sequence). This CDR3 is 15 amino acids long. Trimming cost V 4 bases and J 4 bases; bases outside gene matches: 5. The CDR3 nucleotides read TGTGCCAGTAGTACCCTAGCGGGAATGTACAATGAGCAGTTCTTC. Translated, it gives CASSTLAGMYNEQFF. The full variable domain, in which reference TRBV19 and TRBJ2-1 provide the parts outside the CDR3, is DGGITQSPKYLFRKEGQNVTLSCEQNLNHDAMYWYRQDPGQGLRLIYYSQIVNDFQKGDIAEGYSVSREKKESFPLTVTSAQKNPTAFYLCASSTLAGMYNEQFFGPGTRLTVL.

Concerning this clone: Other nucleotide sequences in the sample specify the same CDR3. The CDR3 DNA reads TGTGCCAGCAGTTACTCGGGACAGGGAGGGTACGAGCAGTACTTC. The encoded protein is CASSYSGQGGYEQYF. The rearrangement links TRBV6-6 to TRBJ2-7; 9 positions agree with TRBD1. The junction had 4 bases not matched to a gene; V was cut back by 0 bases and J by 4 bases. The CDR3 totals 15 residues. CDR1 and CDR2 (germline): MNHNY, SVGAGI (reference sequence).

This chain links TRBV11-3 with TRBJ2-1, with D maybe TRBD2 (5 bases). This CDR3 has 14 amino acids. Looked up from germline, CDR1 is SGHNT and CDR2 is YENEEA. V was trimmed by 5 bases and J by 10 bases, leaving 18 bases between them. This chain's CDR3 is CASSPGTGSREQFF. CDR3 DNA sequence: TGTGCCAGCAGCCCAGGCACGGGGTCGCGAGAGCAGTTCTTC.

The gene calls are TRBV6-1 and TRBJ1-1, with no clear D. Trimming took 7 bases from V and 3 from J, leaving 6 bases between them. Per the germline V gene, CDR1 is MNHNS and CDR2 is SASEGT. The CDR3 extends over 11 amino acids. The CDR3: CASTGDTEAFF. The CDR3 nucleotides read TGTGCCAGCACCGGGGACACTGAAGCTTTCTTT.

This chain connects TRBV15 to TRBJ1-4; D not certain. V was shortened by 2 bases and J by 5 bases, with 9 bases between the two germline ends. The CDR3 consists of 14 residues. Germline CDR1 and CDR2: LNHNV and YYDKDF (reference sequence). The CDR3 region is CATSRLTLNEKLFF. The CDR3 coding sequence is TGTGCCACCAGCAGATTGACACTGAATGAAAAACTGTTTTTT.

This clone was detected a few times. The CDR3: CASSVGTSGSYEQYF. The CDR3 nucleotides read TGTGCCAGCAGCGTGGGGACTAGCGGTAGCTACGAGCAGTACTTC. The J gene is TRBJ2-7, the V gene TRBV27; 11 bases fit TRBD2. The J segment lost 3 bases and the V segment lost 6 bases, leaving 7 bases of the junction unmatched. The CDR3 is made up of 15 amino acids. Germline V gene lookup returns CDR1 MNHEY and CDR2 SMNVEV (reference sequence).

The chain couples TRBV27 to TRBJ1-3, with 7 bases identical to TRBD1. With V trimmed by 5 bases and J by 4 bases, 5 bases remained unmatched. This CDR3 is 14 amino acids long. Germline lookup yields CDR1 MNHEY and CDR2 SMNVEV (reference sequence). CDR3 sequence (DNA): TGTGCCAGCAGTGCCCGGGACAGAGGAAACACCATATATTTT. Translation gives CASSARDRGNTIYF.

This clone was found once. Additional DNA sequences in this sample encode the identical CDR3. V usage is TRBV5-1 and J usage is TRBJ2-5, with 8 bases fitting TRBD1. The V and J ends lost 0 bases and 5 bases, in that order; junction bases with no gene match: 3. From germline, CDR1 is SGHRS and CDR2 YFSETQ. This CDR3 region has 14 residues. In DNA, the CDR3 is TGCGCCAGCAGCTTGGGTCAGGGGGCTGAGACCCAGTACTTC. Amino acids: CASSLGQGAETQYF.

V is TRBV15 and J is TRBJ1-5; no clear D. Trimming stripped 1 base from V and 0 bases from J, with 13 bases between. CDR3 length equals 17 residues. Germline lookup yields CDR1 LNHNV and CDR2 YYDKDF (reference sequence). CDR3 protein: CATSRGRFGDSNQPQHF. DNA of the CDR3: TGTGCCACCAGCAGAGGCCGTTTCGGGGATAGCAATCAGCCCCAGCATTTT.

The CDR3 region has the DNA TGTGCCAGCAGTTACCATTCGACAGGCTACTTTGGCTACACCTTC. Its protein product is CASSYHSTGYFGYTF. The chain links TRBV6-5 to TRBJ1-2; tentative D call: TRBD1 (6 bases). V was shortened by 2 bases and J by 7 bases, with 17 bases between the two germline ends. The CDR3 consists of 15 residues. Germline V gene lookup returns CDR1 MNHEY and CDR2 SVGAGI.

V usage is TRBV5-1 and J usage is TRBJ2-5; unclear D gene. CDR1 is SGHRS and CDR2 is YFSETQ in the germline V gene. Between the trimmed V and J ends, which lost 0 bases and 2 bases, there was a span of 11 bases. CDR3 length: 15 residues. The DNA for the CDR3 is TGCGCCAGCAGCTTGGATGGCAGAATACAAGAGACCCAGTACTTC. Translation: CASSLDGRIQETQYF.

The CDR3: CASSLGDSPQHF. CDR3 DNA: TGTGCCAGCAGCTTGGGAGATTCGCCCCAGCATTTT. V and J are TRBV7-9 and TRBJ1-5; D uncertain. V was pared by 3 bases and J by 9 bases, with 9 bases between. The CDR3 is made up of 12 amino acids. Germline CDR1 is SEHNR and CDR2 is FQNEAQ (reference sequence). Full variable domain (missing parts from reference TRBV7-9 and TRBJ1-5): DTGVSQNPRHKITKRGQNVTFRCDPISEHNRLYWYRQTLGQGPEFLTYFQNEAQLEKSRLLSDRFSAERPKGSFSTLEIQRTEQGDSAMYLCASSLGDSPQHFGDGTRLSIL.

The V call is TRBV30, the J call TRBJ1-3; D unresolved. CDR3 length: 14 residues. Germline V gene lookup returns CDR1 GTSNPN and CDR2 SVGIG (reference sequence). Trimming took off 4 bases at V and 0 bases at J, with 10 bases between the two ends. The CDR3 reads CAWIHAFSGNTIYF. The CDR3 nucleotides are TGTGCCTGGATACATGCCTTCTCTGGAAACACCATATATTTT.

This chain links TRBV18 with TRBJ2-5; TRBD1 matches at 7 bases. Per the germline V gene, CDR1 is KGHSH and CDR2 is LQKENI. Unmatched junction bases numbered 10, after V lost 4 bases and J lost 5 bases. The CDR3 loop spans 15 amino acids. The CDR3 nucleotides read TGTGCCAGCTCACTCTCCGGGACAGCTCTTGAGACCCAGTACTTC. Amino acid sequence: CASSLSGTALETQYF.

The rearrangement uses TRBV7-9 and TRBJ1-1; tentatively, D is TRBD1 (5 bases). Per the germline V gene, CDR1 is SEHNR and CDR2 is FQNEAQ (reference sequence). The CDR3 sequence is 11 residues long. With 2 bases removed from V and 10 bases from J, the gap between germline ends came to 8 bases. CDR3 residues: CASSLMGGAFF. DNA of the CDR3: TGTGCCAGCAGCTTAATGGGGGGAGCTTTCTTT.

The chain carries TRBV7-9 and TRBJ1-2; D is unresolved. The germline V gene encodes CDR1 SEHNR and CDR2 FQNEAQ (reference sequence). Trimming cost V 3 bases and J 2 bases, with 13 bases left between them. This CDR3 is 15 amino acids long. The CDR3 bases are TGTGCCAGCAGCTTTTCCCCCAGTTCAAACTATGGCTACACCTTC. The encoded protein is CASSFSPSSNYGYTF.

The chain is built from TRBV6-1 and TRBJ1-3, with 9 bases that match TRBD1. CDR3 length: 13 amino acids. CDR1 and CDR2 (germline): MNHNS, SASEGT. V shed 10 bases, J shed 2 bases, and the junction held 3 bases outside the gene matches. In DNA form, the CDR3 reads TGTGCCATCTACAGGGGGCCTGGAAACACCATATATTTT. Translating gives CAIYRGPGNTIYF.

V and J are TRBV29-1 and TRBJ2-7, with TRBD2 identical over 7 bases. V trimming: 8 bases; J trimming: 0 bases; junction bases outside the gene matches: 10. CDR1 is SQVTM and CDR2 is ANQGSEA in the germline V gene. This CDR3 comprises 14 residues. This CDR3 is CSFSSGVNSYEQYF. The DNA for the CDR3 is TGCAGCTTCTCAAGCGGGGTAAACTCCTACGAGCAGTACTTC.

CDR3 loop: CASSLGQGLVNYGYTF. In DNA form, the CDR3 reads TGCGCCAGCAGCTTAGGACAGGGGTTGGTGAACTATGGCTACACCTTC. J is TRBJ1-2 and V is TRBV5-1; 9 bases are shared with TRBD1. Germline CDR1 SGHRS, CDR2 YFSETQ. The CDR3 sequence is 16 residues long. V lost 2 bases, J lost 2 bases, and 7 bases stayed unmatched.